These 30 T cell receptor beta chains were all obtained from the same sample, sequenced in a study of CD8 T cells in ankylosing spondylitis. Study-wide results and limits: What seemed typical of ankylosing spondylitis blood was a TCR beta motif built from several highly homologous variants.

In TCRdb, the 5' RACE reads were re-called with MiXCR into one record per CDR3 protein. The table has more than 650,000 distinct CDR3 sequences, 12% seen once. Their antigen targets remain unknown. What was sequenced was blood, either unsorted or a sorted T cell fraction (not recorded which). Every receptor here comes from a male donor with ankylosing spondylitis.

CDR3 loop: CASSSLQGADTQYF. Written as DNA, the CDR3 is TGTGCCAGCAGCTCCTTACAGGGAGCCGATACGCAGTATTTT. The chain carries TRBV5-6 and TRBJ2-3, with a possible D match to TRBD1 (6 bases). Trimming left V 3 bases short and J 6 bases short, with 14 bases between. Per the germline V gene, CDR1 is SGHDT and CDR2 is YYEEEE. This CDR3 region has 14 residues. The complete variable domain, with remaining parts taken from reference TRBV5-6 and TRBJ2-3, reads DAGVTQSPTHLIKTRGQQVTLRCSPKSGHDTVSWYQQALGQGPQFIFQYYEEEERQRGNFPDRFSGHQFPNYSSELNVNALLLGDSALYLCASSSLQGADTQYFGPGTRLTVL.

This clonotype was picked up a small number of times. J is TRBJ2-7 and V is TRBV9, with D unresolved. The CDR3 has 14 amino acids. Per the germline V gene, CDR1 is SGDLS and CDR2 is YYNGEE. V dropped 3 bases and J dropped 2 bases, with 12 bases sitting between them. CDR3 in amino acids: CASSGANGPYEQYF. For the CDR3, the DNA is TGTGCCAGCAGCGGCGCGAACGGCCCCTACGAGCAGTACTTC.

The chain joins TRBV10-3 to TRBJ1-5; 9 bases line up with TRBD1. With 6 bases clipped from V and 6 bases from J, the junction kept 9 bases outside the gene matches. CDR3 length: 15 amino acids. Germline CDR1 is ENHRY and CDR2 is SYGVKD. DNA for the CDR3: TGTGCCATCAGCACGGGACAGGGATTAGGTCAGCCCCAGCATTTT. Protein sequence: CAISTGQGLGQPQHF.

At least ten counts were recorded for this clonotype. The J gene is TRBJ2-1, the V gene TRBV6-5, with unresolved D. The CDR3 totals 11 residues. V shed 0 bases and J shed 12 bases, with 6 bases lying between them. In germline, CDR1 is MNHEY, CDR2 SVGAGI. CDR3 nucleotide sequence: TGTGCCAGCAGTTACTCGGGATCGCAGTTCTTC. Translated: CASSYSGSQFF.

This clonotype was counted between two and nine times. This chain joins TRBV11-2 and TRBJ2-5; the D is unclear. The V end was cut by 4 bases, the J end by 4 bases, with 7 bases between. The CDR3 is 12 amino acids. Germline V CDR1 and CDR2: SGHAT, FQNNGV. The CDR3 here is CASSSWGETQYF. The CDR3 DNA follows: TGTGCCAGCAGCTCCTGGGGAGAGACCCAGTACTTC.

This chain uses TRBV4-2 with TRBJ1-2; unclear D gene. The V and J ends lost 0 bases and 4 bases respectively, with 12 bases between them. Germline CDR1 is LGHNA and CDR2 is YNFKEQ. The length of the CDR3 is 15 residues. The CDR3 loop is CASSQDIGGSYGYTF. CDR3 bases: TGTGCCAGCAGCCAAGATATAGGAGGGAGCTATGGCTACACCTTC.

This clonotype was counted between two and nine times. This chain's CDR3 is CASSPSIRGDGAFF. The CDR3 DNA reads as TGTGCCAGCAGCCCAAGTATTCGGGGTGACGGAGCTTTCTTT. The chain employs TRBV9 and TRBJ1-1; D is unclear. The CDR3 runs 14 residues. CDR1 SGDLS and CDR2 YYNGEE come from the germline V gene. Trimming removed 4 bases at V and 10 bases at J, with 20 bases between.

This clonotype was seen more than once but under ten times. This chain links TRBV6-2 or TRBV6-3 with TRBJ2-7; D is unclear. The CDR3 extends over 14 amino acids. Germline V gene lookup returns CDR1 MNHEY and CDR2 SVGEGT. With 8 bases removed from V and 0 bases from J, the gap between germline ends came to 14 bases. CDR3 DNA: TGTGCCAGCCACCCGGTGTACGTCTCCTACGAGCAGTACTTC. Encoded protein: CASHPVYVSYEQYF.

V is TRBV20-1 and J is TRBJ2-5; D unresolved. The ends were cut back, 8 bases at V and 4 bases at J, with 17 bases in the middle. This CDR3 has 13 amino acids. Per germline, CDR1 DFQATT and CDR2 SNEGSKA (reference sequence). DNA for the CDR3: TGCAGTACTAATTTAGGAGCAGGAGAGACCCAGTACTTC. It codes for CSTNLGAGETQYF.

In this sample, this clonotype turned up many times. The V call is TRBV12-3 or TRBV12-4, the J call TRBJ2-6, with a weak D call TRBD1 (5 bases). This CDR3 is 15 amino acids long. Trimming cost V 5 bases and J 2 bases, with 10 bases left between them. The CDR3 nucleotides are TGTGCCAGCAGTCTAAGGGGTACTGGGGCCAACGTCCTGACTTTC. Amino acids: CASSLRGTGANVLTF.

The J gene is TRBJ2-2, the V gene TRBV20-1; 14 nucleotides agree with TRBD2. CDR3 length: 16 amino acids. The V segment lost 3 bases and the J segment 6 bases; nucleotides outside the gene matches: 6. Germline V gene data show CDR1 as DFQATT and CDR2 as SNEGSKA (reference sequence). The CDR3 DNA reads TGCAGTGCTAGCCGGGGACTAGCGGGAGTCCCCGGGGAGCTGTTTTTT. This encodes CSASRGLAGVPGELFF.

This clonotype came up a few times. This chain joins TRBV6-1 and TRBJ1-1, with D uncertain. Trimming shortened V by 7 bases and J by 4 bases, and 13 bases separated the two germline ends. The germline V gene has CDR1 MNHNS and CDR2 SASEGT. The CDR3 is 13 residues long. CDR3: CASTRPEGTEAFF. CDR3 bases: TGTGCCAGCACCAGGCCCGAGGGCACTGAAGCTTTCTTT.

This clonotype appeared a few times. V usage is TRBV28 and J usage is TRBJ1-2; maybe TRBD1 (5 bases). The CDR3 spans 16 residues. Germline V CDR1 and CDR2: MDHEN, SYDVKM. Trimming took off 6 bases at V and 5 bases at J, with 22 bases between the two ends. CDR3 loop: CASRKSTSRDSYGYTF. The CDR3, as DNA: TGTGCCAGCAGGAAATCAACCTCGAGGGACTCTTATGGCTACACCTTC.

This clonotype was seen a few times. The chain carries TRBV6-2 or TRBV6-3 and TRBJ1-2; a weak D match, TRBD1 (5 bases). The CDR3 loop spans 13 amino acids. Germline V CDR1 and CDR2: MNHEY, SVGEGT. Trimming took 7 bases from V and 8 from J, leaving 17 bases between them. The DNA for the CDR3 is TGTGCCAGCATCGAGAGGGATAGGGGCGGCTACACCTTC. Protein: CASIERDRGGYTF.

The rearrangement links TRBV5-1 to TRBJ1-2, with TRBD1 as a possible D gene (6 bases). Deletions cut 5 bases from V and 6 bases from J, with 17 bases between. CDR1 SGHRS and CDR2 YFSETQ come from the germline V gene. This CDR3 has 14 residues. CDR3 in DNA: TGCGCCAGCAGATTGAGGGGGTCAGGGGATGGCTACACCTTC. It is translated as CASRLRGSGDGYTF.

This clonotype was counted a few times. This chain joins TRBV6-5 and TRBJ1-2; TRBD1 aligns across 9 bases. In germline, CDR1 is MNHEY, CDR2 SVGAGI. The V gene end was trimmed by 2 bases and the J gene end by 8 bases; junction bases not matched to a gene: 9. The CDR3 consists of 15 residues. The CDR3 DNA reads TGTGCCAGCAGTTACGCGCGCAGGGACAGGGTGGGCTACACCTTC. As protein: CASSYARRDRVGYTF.

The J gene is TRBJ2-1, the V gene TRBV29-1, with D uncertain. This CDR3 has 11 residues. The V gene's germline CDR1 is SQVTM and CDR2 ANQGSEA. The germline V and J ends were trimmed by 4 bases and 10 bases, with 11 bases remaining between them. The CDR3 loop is CSVVVVFEQFF. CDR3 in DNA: TGCAGCGTTGTGGTGGTCTTCGAGCAGTTCTTC.

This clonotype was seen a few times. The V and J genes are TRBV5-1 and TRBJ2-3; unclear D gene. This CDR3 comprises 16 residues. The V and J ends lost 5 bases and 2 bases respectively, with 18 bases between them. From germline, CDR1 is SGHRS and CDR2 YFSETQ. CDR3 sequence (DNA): TGCGCCAGCAGTTCCCCTTGGGGTGGGAACACAGATACGCAGTATTTT. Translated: CASSSPWGGNTDTQYF. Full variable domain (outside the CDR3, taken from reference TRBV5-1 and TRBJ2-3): KAGVTQTPRYLIKTRGQQVTLSCSPISGHRSVSWYQQTPGQGLQFLFEYFSETQRNKGNFPGRFSGRQFSNSRSEMNVSTLELGDSALYLCASSSPWGGNTDTQYFGPGTRLTVL.

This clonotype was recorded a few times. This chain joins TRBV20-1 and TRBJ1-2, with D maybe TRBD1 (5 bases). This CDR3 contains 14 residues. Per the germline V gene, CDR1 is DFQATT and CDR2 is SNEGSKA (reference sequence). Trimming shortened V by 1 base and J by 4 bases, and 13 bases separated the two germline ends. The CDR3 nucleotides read TGCAGTGCTAGAGGGGGGACTGCTTTCTATGGCTACACCTTC. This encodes CSARGGTAFYGYTF.

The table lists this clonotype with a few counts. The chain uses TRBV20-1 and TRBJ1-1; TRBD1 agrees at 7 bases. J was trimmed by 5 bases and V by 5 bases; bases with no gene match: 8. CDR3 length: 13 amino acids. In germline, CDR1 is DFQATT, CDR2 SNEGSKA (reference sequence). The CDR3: CSAYRGLGTEAFF. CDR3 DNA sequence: TGCAGTGCTTACAGGGGTTTGGGGACTGAAGCTTTCTTT.

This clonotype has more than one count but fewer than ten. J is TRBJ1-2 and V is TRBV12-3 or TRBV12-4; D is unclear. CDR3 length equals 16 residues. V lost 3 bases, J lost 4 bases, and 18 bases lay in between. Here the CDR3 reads CASSFGSSVMGYGYTF. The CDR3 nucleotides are TGTGCCAGCAGTTTCGGTTCGTCAGTAATGGGCTATGGCTACACCTTC.

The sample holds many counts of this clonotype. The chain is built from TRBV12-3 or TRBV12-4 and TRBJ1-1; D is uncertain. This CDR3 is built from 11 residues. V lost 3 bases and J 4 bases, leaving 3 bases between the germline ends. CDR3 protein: CASSLGTEAFF. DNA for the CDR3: TGTGCCAGCAGTTTGGGCACTGAAGCTTTCTTT.

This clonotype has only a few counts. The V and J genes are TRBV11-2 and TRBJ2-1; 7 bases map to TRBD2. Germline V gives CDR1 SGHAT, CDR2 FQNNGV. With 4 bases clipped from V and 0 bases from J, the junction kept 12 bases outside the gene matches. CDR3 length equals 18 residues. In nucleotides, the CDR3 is TGTGCCAGCAGCTCCCCGGGGTCGGGGGGTTTCTCCTACAATGAGCAGTTCTTC. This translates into CASSSPGSGGFSYNEQFF.

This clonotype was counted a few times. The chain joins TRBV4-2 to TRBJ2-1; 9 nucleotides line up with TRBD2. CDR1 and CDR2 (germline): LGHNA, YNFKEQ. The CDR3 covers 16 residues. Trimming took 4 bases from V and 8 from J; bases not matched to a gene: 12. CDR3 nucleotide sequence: TGTGCCAGCAGCCTCATAGCGGGGGCCTATTTAGATGAGCAGTTCTTC. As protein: CASSLIAGAYLDEQFF.

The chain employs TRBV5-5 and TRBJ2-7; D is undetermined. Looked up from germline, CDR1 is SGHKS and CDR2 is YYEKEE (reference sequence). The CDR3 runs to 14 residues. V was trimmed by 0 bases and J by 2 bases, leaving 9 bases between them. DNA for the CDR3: TGTGCCAGCAGCTTGGAGATCTTTACCTACGAGCAGTACTTC. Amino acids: CASSLEIFTYEQYF.

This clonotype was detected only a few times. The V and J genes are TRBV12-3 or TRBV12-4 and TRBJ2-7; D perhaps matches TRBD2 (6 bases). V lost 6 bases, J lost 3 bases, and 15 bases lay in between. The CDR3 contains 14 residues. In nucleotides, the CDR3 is TGTGCCAGCAGCCCCTGGGACTCCAACTACGAGCAGTACTTC. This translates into CASSPWDSNYEQYF.

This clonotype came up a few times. DNA for the CDR3: TGTGCCAGCAGCCAGCGACCTAGCGGGATGAGGGCCCAAGAGACCCAGTACTTC. It is translated as CASSQRPSGMRAQETQYF. This chain joins TRBV4-2 and TRBJ2-5; 9 positions match TRBD2. This CDR3 has 18 residues. V lost 3 bases, J lost 1 base, and 12 bases stayed unmatched. The germline V gene encodes CDR1 LGHNA and CDR2 YNFKEQ.

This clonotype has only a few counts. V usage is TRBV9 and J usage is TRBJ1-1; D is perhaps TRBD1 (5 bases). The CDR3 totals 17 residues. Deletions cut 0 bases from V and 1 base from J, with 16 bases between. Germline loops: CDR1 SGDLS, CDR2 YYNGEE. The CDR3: CASSVATQGGGNTEAFF. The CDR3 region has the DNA TGTGCCAGCAGCGTAGCTACCCAGGGTGGAGGGAACACTGAAGCTTTCTTT.

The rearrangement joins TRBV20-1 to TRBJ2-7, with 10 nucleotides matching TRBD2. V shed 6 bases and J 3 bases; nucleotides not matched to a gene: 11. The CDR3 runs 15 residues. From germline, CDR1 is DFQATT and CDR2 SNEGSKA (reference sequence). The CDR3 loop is CSAPISGRNNYEQYF. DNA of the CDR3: TGCAGTGCGCCCATTAGCGGGAGGAACAACTACGAGCAGTACTTC.

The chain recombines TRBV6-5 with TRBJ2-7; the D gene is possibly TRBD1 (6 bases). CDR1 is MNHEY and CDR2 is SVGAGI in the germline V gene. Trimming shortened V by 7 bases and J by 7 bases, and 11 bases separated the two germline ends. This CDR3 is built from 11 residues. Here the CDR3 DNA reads TGTGCCAGCACCACAGGGTCGGAGCAGTACTTC. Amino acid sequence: CASTTGSEQYF.